The entry that follows covers one T cell receptor (beta chain) sequence. Authors' data handling: By means of reference gene primer amplification, nucleated cell counts were estimated. The repertoire was sequenced with immunoSEQ multiplex PCR; TCRdb's copy has only in-frame clones and lacks some. The V and J calls and clone size come from that table; D and trimming were worked out from the DNA. The sample includes approximately 110,000 clones, approximately 90% seen only once; the top ten take 32%. Germline assignment: CDR1 LNHDA and CDR2 SQIVND (reference sequence). V shed 6 bases, J shed 7 bases, and the junction held 10 bases outside the gene matches. The CDR3 length is 16 residues. This entry belongs to a study of blood T cell repertoires in COVID-19. As for the study in general: PBMCs, B-cell-depleted T cells, or T cells provided the cDNA or gDNA that made up the material.

Sequencing input: peripheral blood. The chain links TRBV19 to TRBJ1-6, with 9 positions matching TRBD1. The receptor was derived from a woman aged 80 or older with acute or convalescent COVID-19. CDR3 coding DNA: TGTGCCAGTAGCGGGTCCACAGGGGGCCCCAATTCACCCCTCCACTTT. Translation: CASSGSTGGPNSPLHF.